Below are 17 T cell receptor beta chains sequenced from a single sample in a study of persistence of HIV-infected CD4 T cells. This was the immunoSEQ version 4 assay in survey mode. Sequenced by immunoSEQ multiplex PCR; TCRdb stores in-frame clones only, minus some. The sample yields just under 65,000 clones, approximately 75% seen once. These receptors' antigens are unknown. An overlapping HIV-1 Gag peptide pool stimulated these cells at 1 ug/peptide/mL. Memory cells lacking CD40L and CD69 with high CD45RO were sorted. Material: CD4+ T cells sorted from PBMCs after roughly 20-hour stimulation, obtained from a patient who received antiretroviral therapy. Receptors were obtained from an adult man with HIV who was CMV-seropositive.

CDR3 protein: CATRGSYTEAFF. The CDR3 DNA follows: TGTGCCACCCGAGGCTCGTACACTGAAGCTTTCTTT. The chain carries TRBV6-5 and TRBJ1-1; D unresolved. With 10 bases removed from V and 3 bases from J, the gap between germline ends came to 12 bases. Germline CDR1 reads MNHEY; CDR2 reads SVGAGI. This CDR3 spans 12 amino acids.

This CDR3 reads CASRNPGGLKGDTQYF. The CDR3 DNA reads as TGTGCCAGCAGGAATCCAGGGGGCCTTAAGGGAGATACGCAGTATTTT. The chain links TRBV27 to TRBJ2-3, with TRBD1 matching 8 bases. The CDR3 sequence is 16 residues long. The junction had 13 bases not matched to a gene; V was cut back by 6 bases and J by 5 bases. Germline V gene lookup returns CDR1 MNHEY and CDR2 SMNVEV (reference sequence).

The chain is built from TRBV19 and TRBJ2-5; 7 bases line up with TRBD2. From germline, CDR1 is LNHDA and CDR2 SQIVND (reference sequence). This CDR3 has 13 amino acids. Losses at the gene ends were 5 bases for V and 7 bases for J; bases not matched to a gene: 7. CDR3 protein: CASSLDGRRTQYF. In nucleotides, the CDR3 is TGTGCCAGTAGTTTGGACGGGAGGAGGACCCAGTACTTC.

The J gene is TRBJ2-2, the V gene TRBV2; D is perhaps TRBD1 (5 bases). Germline-derived CDR1 and CDR2 are SNHLY and FYNNEI. V dropped 8 bases and J dropped 4 bases, with 11 bases sitting between them. The CDR3 is made up of 13 amino acids. CDR3: CASQGLGTGELFF. The CDR3 DNA is TGTGCCAGCCAGGGCCTGGGCACCGGGGAGCTGTTTTTT.

This clone was found a few times. The rearrangement joins TRBV2 to TRBJ2-2; perhaps TRBD2 as D (7 bases). The CDR3 loop spans 17 amino acids. V lost 5 bases and J lost 4, with 20 bases in between. Germline V CDR1 and CDR2: SNHLY, FYNNEI. The CDR3 nucleotides are TGTGCCAGCAGTCCCACTTGGGGGGGCCTGGGCACCGGGGAGCTGTTTTTT. Amino acids: CASSPTWGGLGTGELFF. Based on the CDR3 plus reference TRBV2 and TRBJ2-2, the full variable domain is EPEVTQTPSHQVTQMGQEVILRCVPISNHLYFYWYRQILGQKVEFLVSFYNNEISEKSEIFDDQFSVERPDGSNFTLKIRSTKLEDSAMYFCASSPTWGGLGTGELFFGEGSRLTVL.

The chain recombines TRBV7-9 with TRBJ1-5; no firm D call. The CDR3 sequence is 13 residues long. V lost 2 bases, J lost 6 bases, and 8 bases lay in between. CDR1 and CDR2 from the germline V gene are SEHNR and FQNEAQ (reference sequence). Written as DNA, the CDR3 is TGTGCCAGCAGCTTAACCGTCGGTCAGCCCCAGCATTTT. Translation gives CASSLTVGQPQHF.

The rearrangement joins TRBV14 to TRBJ2-7; D is ambiguous. This CDR3 spans 14 amino acids. Trimming shortened V by 0 bases and J by 5 bases, and 11 bases separated the two germline ends. Germline lookup yields CDR1 SGHDN and CDR2 FVKESK. The CDR3 DNA reads as TGTGCCAGCAGCCAAGATCAGAGGATGCACGAGCAGTACTTC. It specifies CASSQDQRMHEQYF.

This sequence joins TRBV3-1 (or the pseudogene TRBV3-2) and TRBJ2-1; D is undetermined. This CDR3 spans 13 amino acids. Trimming removed 4 bases at V and 8 bases at J, with 12 bases between. Germline values: CDR1 LGHDT, CDR2 YNNKEL (reference sequence). The CDR3 DNA follows: TGTGCCAGCAGCCCGTCTCAACGTGATGAGCAGTTCTTC. Translated: CASSPSQRDEQFF.

The rearrangement links TRBV20-1 to TRBJ1-4; D may be TRBD1 (6 bases). Germline V gene sequence: CDR1 DFQATT, CDR2 SNEGSKA (reference sequence). V shed 2 bases and J shed 12 bases, with 10 bases lying between them. The CDR3 spans 11 residues. CDR3 nucleotides: TGCAGTGCTAGACCTAGGACAGAACTGTTTTTT. Translating it yields CSARPRTELFF.

The CDR3 DNA reads as TGTGCCAGCAGCCAGCTGGTGCAGGGCAATCAGCCCCAGCATTTT. It is translated as CASSQLVQGNQPQHF. The chain joins TRBV7-8 to TRBJ1-5; D is unresolved. V was cut by 5 bases and J by 2 bases, with 13 bases left in between. The CDR3 covers 15 residues. The germline CDR1 and CDR2 sequences are SGHVS and FQNEAQ.

This sequence joins TRBV29-1 and TRBJ1-2; D may be TRBD1 (6 bases). This CDR3 is 13 amino acids long. Germline V gene data show CDR1 as SQVTM and CDR2 as ANQGSEA. V lost 7 bases, J lost 0 bases, and 12 bases lay in between. DNA for the CDR3: TGCAGCGGAGCAGGGGACTCTAACTATGGCTACACCTTC. Translated, it gives CSGAGDSNYGYTF.

The chain carries TRBV5-4 and TRBJ1-2; tentatively, D is TRBD1 (5 bases). There are 12 residues in the CDR3. Germline V lookup: CDR1 SGHNT, CDR2 YYREEE (reference sequence). V was shortened by 6 bases and J by 4 bases, with 10 bases between the two germline ends. This CDR3 reads CASTGAVYGYTF. CDR3 in DNA: TGTGCCAGCACTGGGGCGGTCTATGGCTACACCTTC. The variable domain in full, with the rest retrieved from reference TRBV5-4 and TRBJ1-2, is ETGVTQSPTHLIKTRGQQVTLRCSSQSGHNTVSWYQQALGQGPQFIFQYYREEENGRGNFPPRFSGLQFPNYSSELNVNALELDDSALYLCASTGAVYGYTFGSGTRLTVV.

The chain uses TRBV5-1 and TRBJ2-2, with TRBD1 as a possible D gene (5 bases). Per germline, CDR1 SGHRS and CDR2 YFSETQ. The CDR3 is 16 amino acids. Trimming left V 0 bases short and J 1 base short, with 10 bases between. Here the CDR3 reads CASSLGDRLNTGELFF. The DNA of the CDR3 is TGCGCCAGCAGCTTGGGAGACAGACTGAACACCGGGGAGCTGTTTTTT.

The rearrangement uses TRBV4-1 and TRBJ1-4; D possibly corresponds to TRBD1 (6 bases). V was shortened by 1 base and J by 9 bases, with 21 bases between the two germline ends. CDR1 is MGHRA, CDR2 YSYEKL, per germline. The CDR3 length is 17 residues. The CDR3, as DNA: TGCGCCAGCAGCCAAGGGTCAGGCGGGATAGGGGGTAAAAAACTGTTTTTT. Protein: CASSQGSGGIGGKKLFF.

A few counts support this clone. The junction and the germline gene differ at one end; a read error may be behind it. The V gene is TRBV28, the J gene TRBJ1-4; D ambiguous. Germline V CDR1 and CDR2: MDHEN, SYDVKM. The CDR3 runs to 15 residues. The DNA for the CDR3 is TGTGCCAGCAGTTTATCAGGAGCAACAAATGAAAAACTGTTTTTT. This translates into CASSLSGATNEKLFF.

The chain couples TRBV5-1 to TRBJ1-2; D is uncertain. The ends were cut back, 6 bases at V and 2 bases at J, with 14 bases in the middle. The CDR3 has 14 amino acids. Germline V gene sequence: CDR1 SGHRS, CDR2 YFSETQ. The CDR3 DNA reads TGCGCCAGCACCCTTGATGAAGGGAACTATGGCTACACCTTC. Translating it yields CASTLDEGNYGYTF.

The V and J genes are TRBV2 and TRBJ1-2; D is unresolved. The V gene lost 8 bases and the J gene lost 3 bases, with 16 bases spanning the gap. CDR3 length: 14 amino acids. Germline CDR1 and CDR2: SNHLY and FYNNEI. The CDR3 sequence is CASRTGRADYGYTF. For the CDR3, the DNA is TGTGCCAGCCGGACCGGAAGGGCAGACTATGGCTACACCTTC.